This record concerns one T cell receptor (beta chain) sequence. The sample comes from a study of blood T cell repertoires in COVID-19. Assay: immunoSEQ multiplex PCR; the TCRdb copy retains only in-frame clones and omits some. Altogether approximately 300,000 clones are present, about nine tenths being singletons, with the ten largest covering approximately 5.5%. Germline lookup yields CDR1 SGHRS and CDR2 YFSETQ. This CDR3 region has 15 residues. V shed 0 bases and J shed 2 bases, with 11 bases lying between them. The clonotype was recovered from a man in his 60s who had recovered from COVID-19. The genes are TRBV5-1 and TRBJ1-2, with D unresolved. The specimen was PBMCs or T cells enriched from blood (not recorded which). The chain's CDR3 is CASSLEAGSNYGYTF. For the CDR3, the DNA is TGCGCCAGCAGCTTGGAAGCAGGATCGAACTATGGCTACACCTTC. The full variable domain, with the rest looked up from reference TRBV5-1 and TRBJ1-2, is KAGVTQTPRYLIKTRGQQVTLSCSPISGHRSVSWYQQTPGQGLQFLFEYFSETQRNKGNFPGRFSGRQFSNSRSEMNVSTLELGDSALYLCASSLEAGSNYGYTFGSGTRLTVV.